Presented here are 7 T cell receptor beta chains from one specimen sequenced in a study of T cell repertoires in cytomegalovirus infection. TCRdb fed the reads into MiXCR, producing one record per CDR3 protein. The sample yields approximately 110,000 distinct CDR3 sequences, 30% seen once. Their antigens are not known. Material: CD8+ T cells from cultured PBMCs, obtained from culture after CMV antigen stimulation. Every receptor here comes from a human donor in good health (CMV status not recorded). Some clones in this sample may be carry-over from other donors' samples.

The genes are TRBV13 and TRBJ1-1; D gene unclear. V lost 0 bases and J 1 base, leaving 6 bases between the germline ends. CDR3 size: 14 residues. Germline V gene lookup returns CDR1 PRHDT and CDR2 FYEKMQ (reference sequence). The CDR3 reads CASSLGRANTEAFF. The CDR3 DNA is TGTGCCAGCAGCTTAGGGCGGGCGAACACTGAAGCTTTCTTT. Full variable domain (remainder filled in from reference TRBV13 and TRBJ1-1): AAGVIQSPRHLIKEKRETATLKCYPIPRHDTVYWYQQGPGQDPQFLISFYEKMQSDKGSIPDRFSAQQFSDYHSELNMSSLELGDSALYFCASSLGRANTEAFFGQGTRLTVV.

A remark on this clonotype: A clone one base away is much larger, so this may be a read error. CDR3 in amino acids: CSAETLAGGRRNIQYF. The CDR3 DNA sequence: TGCAGTGCGGAGACATTAGCGGGGGGGAGGAGAAACATTCAGTACTTC. J is TRBJ2-4 and V is TRBV20-1, with TRBD2 matching over 11 bases. The trim removed 6 bases at V and 6 bases at J, leaving 13 bases unmatched. Germline CDR1 DFQATT, CDR2 SNEGSKA (reference sequence). The CDR3 runs 16 residues.

This chain uses TRBV20-1 with TRBJ1-6; 7 nucleotides align to TRBD1. Trimming cost V 4 bases and J 10 bases; bases outside gene matches: 7. This CDR3 comprises 13 residues. In germline, CDR1 is DFQATT, CDR2 SNEGSKA (reference sequence). The CDR3 is CSATHRGGSPLHF. CDR3 coding DNA: TGCAGTGCTACTCACAGGGGAGGCTCACCCCTCCACTTT.

In this sample, this clonotype turned up a few times. The gene calls are TRBV7-6 and TRBJ2-1; D is perhaps TRBD2 (6 bases). With 4 bases removed from V and 0 bases from J, the gap between germline ends came to 19 bases. The CDR3 covers 18 residues. Germline-derived CDR1 and CDR2 are SGHVS and FNYEAQ. The CDR3 protein is CASSSHIYSGPSYNEQFF. As DNA, the CDR3 is TGTGCCAGCAGCTCACACATATATAGCGGACCCTCCTACAATGAGCAGTTCTTC. Filled out from reference TRBV7-6 and TRBJ2-1, the complete variable domain reads GAGVSQSPRYKVTKRGQDVALRCDPISGHVSLYWYRQALGQGPEFLTYFNYEAQQDKSGLPNDRFSAERPEGSISTLTIQRTEQRDSAMYRCASSSHIYSGPSYNEQFFGPGTRLTVL.

The chain links TRBV2 to TRBJ2-5; D possibly corresponds to TRBD1 (6 bases). Trimming removed 6 bases from V and 4 bases from J, with 18 bases in between. Per the germline V gene, CDR1 is SNHLY and CDR2 is FYNNEI. The CDR3 spans 15 residues. The CDR3 loop reads CASRIDRRQGETQYF. The CDR3 nucleotides are TGTGCCAGCAGAATCGACAGGAGGCAGGGAGAGACCCAGTACTTC.

The gene calls are TRBV11-2 and TRBJ2-3; 10 bases align to TRBD1. The CDR3 spans 17 residues. V lost 5 bases and J lost 2; bases outside the gene matches: 10. Germline V gives CDR1 SGHAT, CDR2 FQNNGV. The CDR3 loop reads CASSTGQGGPLTDTQYF. CDR3 nucleotides: TGTGCCAGCAGCACCGGACAGGGGGGACCCCTCACAGATACGCAGTATTTT.

This clonotype has at least ten counts. The chain is built from TRBV19 and TRBJ2-2, with D possibly matching TRBD2 (6 bases). The CDR3 runs to 19 residues. Per the germline V gene, CDR1 is LNHDA and CDR2 is SQIVND (reference sequence). Trimming cost V 5 bases and J 3 bases, with 25 bases left between them. DNA of the CDR3: TGTGCCAGTAGTGACGGACTATTAGATATCACTTATCACACCGGGGAGCTGTTTTTT. It yields the protein CASSDGLLDITYHTGELFF.